The 27 T cell receptor beta chains given below trace back to one sample, sequenced in a study of human T cells and chemical hapten exposure. TCRdb reprocessed the RACE reads with MiXCR, giving one entry per CDR3 protein. The data show about 77,000 distinct CDR3 sequences, approximately 8.6% seen once. Time point of the sample: healthy volunteer bleed at 6 weeks. Whole blood, unfractionated, served as the material for total RNA extraction. Sample: whole blood. Source of these receptors: a female donor in good health. Some clones in this sample may be carry-over from other donors' samples.

The CDR3 sequence is CASSRDRANYGYTF. The CDR3 DNA follows: TGTGCCAGCAGCCGTGACAGGGCTAACTATGGCTACACCTTC. The chain has TRBV7-8 and TRBJ1-2; 7 bases agree with TRBD1. This CDR3 contains 14 residues. V shed 5 bases and J 0 bases; nucleotides not matched to a gene: 3. The germline V gene has CDR1 SGHVS and CDR2 FQNEAQ. The full variable domain, its missing parts supplied by reference TRBV7-8 and TRBJ1-2, is GAGVSQSPRYKVAKRGQDVALRCDPISGHVSLFWYQQALGQGPEFLTYFQNEAQLDKSGLPSDRFFAERPEGSVSTLKIQRTQQEDSAVYLCASSRDRANYGYTFGSGTRLTVV.

This clonotype was seen more than once but under ten times. The J gene is TRBJ2-7, the V gene TRBV7-9, with 9 bases identical to TRBD2. The CDR3 loop spans 14 amino acids. V dropped 4 bases and J dropped 3; count of bases not matched to a gene: 4. CDR1 and CDR2 (germline): SEHNR, FQNEAQ (reference sequence). CDR3 bases: TGTGCCAGCAGCTCCGGGACTAGCTTCTACGAGCAGTACTTC. Translating gives CASSSGTSFYEQYF.

Ten or more counts support this clonotype. The chain is built from TRBV6-6 and TRBJ2-5; D possibly corresponds to TRBD1 (5 bases). V dropped 8 bases and J dropped 5 bases, with 15 bases sitting between them. CDR3 length: 13 amino acids. Germline CDR1 is MNHNY and CDR2 is SVGAGI (reference sequence). This CDR3 reads CASGFSAGETQYF. The CDR3 DNA reads as TGTGCCAGCGGCTTCTCAGCAGGGGAGACCCAGTACTTC.

Remarks on this clonotype: This may be a read error: a much more frequent sequence differs by one nucleotide. The chain employs TRBV5-1 and TRBJ1-1, with D possibly TRBD1 on 6 matching bases. Germline CDR1 and CDR2: SGHRS and YFSETQ. This CDR3 has 14 amino acids. The DNA for the CDR3 is TGCGCCAGCAGTTTGGGGACAACGAACACTGAAGCTTTCTTT. This encodes CASSLGTTNTEAFF.

This clonotype was counted at least ten times. The chain couples TRBV13 to TRBJ2-5; D gene ambiguous. This CDR3 spans 16 amino acids. V was trimmed by 4 bases and J by 5 bases, leaving 20 bases between them. Germline assignment: CDR1 PRHDT and CDR2 FYEKMQ (reference sequence). CDR3 sequence: CASSSLLDASVETQYF. Here the CDR3 DNA reads TGTGCCAGCAGCTCCCTTCTTGATGCCTCCGTTGAGACCCAGTACTTC.

This clonotype occurred many times. The rearrangement uses TRBV11-2 and TRBJ2-2; D gene uncertain. Trimming pared 9 bases from V and 5 bases from J, leaving 4 bases between. The germline gives CDR1 SGHAT, CDR2 FQNNGV. The CDR3 has 10 residues. CDR3 in amino acids: CASRTGELFF. The DNA for the CDR3 is TGTGCCAGTAGGACCGGGGAGCTGTTTTTT.

This clonotype was observed at least ten times. The CDR3 region is CSVLSGGASGELFF. The DNA of the CDR3 is TGCAGCGTTCTTAGCGGGGGGGCCAGCGGGGAGCTGTTTTTT. The gene calls are TRBV29-1 and TRBJ2-2; 11 positions agree with TRBD2. The V and J ends lost 5 bases and 7 bases, in that order; junction bases with no gene match: 6. This CDR3 is built from 14 residues. CDR1 is SQVTM, CDR2 ANQGSEA, per germline.

The V call is TRBV5-5, the J call TRBJ1-6; D is uncertain. Germline CDR1 reads SGHKS; CDR2 reads YYEKEE (reference sequence). The CDR3 has 16 amino acids. Deletions cut 0 bases from V and 1 base from J, with 8 bases between. CDR3: CASSLEYPSYNSPLHF. The CDR3 DNA sequence: TGTGCCAGCAGCTTGGAGTACCCATCCTATAATTCACCCCTCCACTTT.

With regard to this clonotype: This clone may be a read error of a much larger clone one base away. The V and J genes are TRBV6-5 and TRBJ2-7; 13 bases agree with TRBD2. The CDR3 loop spans 16 amino acids. J gave up 6 bases and V 4 bases, and 9 bases lay outside the gene matches. Germline V CDR1 and CDR2: MNHEY, SVGAGI. This CDR3 reads CASSFRTSGGPSEQYF. CDR3 DNA: TGTGCCAGCAGTTTCCGGACTAGCGGGGGTCCCTCCGAGCAGTACTTC.

This clonotype occurred many times. The genes are TRBV4-2 and TRBJ1-5; 9 bases map to TRBD1. The CDR3 covers 15 residues. Germline CDR1 is LGHNA and CDR2 is YNFKEQ. The trim removed 0 bases at V and 9 bases at J, leaving 6 bases unmatched. In nucleotides, the CDR3 is TGTGCCAGCAGCCAAGAGCCGACAGGGGGACTGCCCCAGCATTTT. Its protein product is CASSQEPTGGLPQHF.

The chain has TRBV5-4 and TRBJ2-3; tentative D call: TRBD2 (5 bases). This CDR3 spans 18 amino acids. Trimming shortened V by 1 base and J by 0 bases, and 18 bases separated the two germline ends. In germline, CDR1 is SGHNT, CDR2 YYREEE (reference sequence). The CDR3 loop is CASSLLLGGIDSTDTQYF. In nucleotides, the CDR3 is TGTGCCAGCAGCTTGTTACTAGGAGGAATCGATAGCACAGATACGCAGTATTTT.

There are many counts of this clonotype. The chain recombines TRBV20-1 with TRBJ1-2; 7 positions match TRBD1. The V gene end was trimmed by 6 bases and the J gene end by 4 bases; junction bases not matched to a gene: 8. CDR1 and CDR2 (germline): DFQATT, SNEGSKA (reference sequence). The CDR3 loop spans 13 amino acids. CDR3 nucleotides: TGCAGTGCCATCCGGGACAGACCCTATGGCTACACCTTC. It is translated as CSAIRDRPYGYTF.

The chain joins TRBV29-1 to TRBJ2-1; D perhaps matches TRBD2 (6 bases). CDR1 is SQVTM, CDR2 ANQGSEA, per germline. CDR3 size: 13 residues. V shed 4 bases and J shed 6 bases, with 13 bases lying between them. The DNA for the CDR3 is TGCAGCGTTGGCCGAGGGACTCTCAATGAGCAGTTCTTC. This codes for CSVGRGTLNEQFF.

This clonotype was detected a few times. The V and J genes are TRBV19 and TRBJ2-6; D is unclear. CDR1 and CDR2 (germline): LNHDA, SQIVND (reference sequence). Trimming removed 8 bases from V and 0 bases from J, with 5 bases in between. CDR3 length: 13 amino acids. This chain's CDR3 is CASSGSGANVLTF. The CDR3 DNA reads TGTGCCAGTTCCGGCTCTGGGGCCAACGTCCTGACTTTC. Together with reference TRBV19 and TRBJ2-6, the CDR3 gives the full variable domain: DGGITQSPKYLFRKEGQNVTLSCEQNLNHDAMYWYRQDPGQGLRLIYYSQIVNDFQKGDIAEGYSVSREKKESFPLTVTSAQKNPTAFYLCASSGSGANVLTFGAGSRLTVL.

This clonotype has just a few counts. The gene calls are TRBV6-2 or TRBV6-3 and TRBJ2-5; unclear D gene. This CDR3 is built from 15 residues. The germline V and J ends were trimmed by 5 bases and 5 bases, with 18 bases remaining between them. The germline V gene encodes CDR1 MNHEY and CDR2 SVGEGT. The CDR3: CASSPGAAFFETQYF. The CDR3, as DNA: TGTGCCAGCAGTCCGGGCGCCGCATTCTTCGAGACCCAGTACTTC.

This clonotype has ten or more counts. V gene TRBV5-1 combines with J gene TRBJ2-3; no clear D gene. Trimming removed 1 base at V and 5 bases at J, with 5 bases between. Germline V CDR1 and CDR2: SGHRS, YFSETQ. The CDR3 is 12 residues long. The CDR3 here is CASSLREDTQYF. The CDR3 DNA sequence: TGCGCCAGCAGCTTGCGCGAAGATACGCAGTATTTT.

This chain links TRBV28 with TRBJ1-5; D not resolved. CDR3 length: 16 residues. V lost 5 bases and J lost 1, with 15 bases in between. CDR1 is MDHEN, CDR2 SYDVKM, per germline. CDR3 amino acids: CASSPRTFGSNQPQHF. The CDR3 DNA is TGTGCCAGCAGTCCCCGGACCTTCGGGAGCAATCAGCCCCAGCATTTT.

This clonotype was seen repeatedly, ten times or more. This chain connects TRBV7-6 to TRBJ1-1; D is ambiguous. V gave up 4 bases and J gave up 9 bases, with 12 bases separating them. Germline lookup yields CDR1 SGHVS and CDR2 FNYEAQ. The CDR3 length is 12 residues. This CDR3 is CASSSEARQAFF. The CDR3 coding sequence is TGTGCCAGCAGCTCGGAGGCCCGCCAAGCTTTCTTT.

V is TRBV20-1 and J is TRBJ2-3; possibly TRBD2 for D (5 bases). CDR3 length: 14 amino acids. V shed 3 bases and J shed 0 bases, with 10 bases lying between them. CDR1 is DFQATT, CDR2 SNEGSKA, per germline (reference sequence). The CDR3 bases are TGCAGTGCTAGCGACTGGACTAGCACAGATACGCAGTATTTT. Amino acids: CSASDWTSTDTQYF.

The chain recombines TRBV7-8 with TRBJ2-7; the D gene is possibly TRBD1 (6 bases). Germline-derived CDR1 and CDR2 are SGHVS and FQNEAQ. The CDR3 extends over 14 amino acids. The V gene lost 5 bases and the J gene lost 1 base, with 12 bases spanning the gap. The CDR3 region is CASSPTGQSYEQYF. In nucleotides, the CDR3 is TGTGCCAGCAGCCCCACCGGACAGTCCTACGAGCAGTACTTC.

This clonotype was counted only a few times. The chain uses TRBV9 and TRBJ1-1, with D possibly TRBD1 on 5 matching bases. This CDR3 contains 14 residues. Germline V CDR1 and CDR2: SGDLS, YYNGEE. Trimming removed 4 bases from V and 0 bases from J, with 10 bases in between. The CDR3 DNA is TGTGCCAGCAGCCAGAGCAGGGTGAACACTGAAGCTTTCTTT. Translated: CASSQSRVNTEAFF. Combining the CDR3 with reference TRBV9 and TRBJ1-1 gives the whole variable domain DSGVTQTPKHLITATGQRVTLRCSPRSGDLSVYWYQQSLDQGLQFLIQYYNGEERAKGNILERFSAQQFPDLHSELNLSSLELGDSALYFCASSQSRVNTEAFFGQGTRLTVV.

This clonotype has a count of ten or more. The CDR3 DNA reads as TGCGCCAGCAGCCAACAAGCTTCTAGCGGGGGGGCCACAGATACGCAGTATTTT. It encodes CASSQQASSGGATDTQYF. V usage is TRBV4-1 and J usage is TRBJ2-3; 12 bases are a match to TRBD2. V lost 2 bases to trimming and J lost 2 bases; unmatched junction nucleotides: 8. The CDR3 length is 18 residues. The germline gives CDR1 MGHRA, CDR2 YSYEKL.

This clonotype was observed a few times. This rearrangement joins TRBV12-3 or TRBV12-4 to TRBJ1-1; the match to TRBD1 covers 9 bases. The CDR3 spans 15 residues. With 5 bases clipped from V and 0 bases from J, the junction kept 4 bases outside the gene matches. The CDR3: CASSRDRGMNTEAFF. The CDR3 DNA reads as TGTGCCAGCAGTCGAGACAGGGGGATGAACACTGAAGCTTTCTTT.

The chain combines TRBV2 with TRBJ1-2, with 7 bases aligning to TRBD1. The V and J ends lost 5 bases and 2 bases, in that order; junction bases with no gene match: 8. This CDR3 contains 15 residues. Per the germline V gene, CDR1 is SNHLY and CDR2 is FYNNEI. CDR3 nucleotides: TGTGCCAGCAGTCTCCAACAGGGGAGAAACTATGGCTACACCTTC. Residues: CASSLQQGRNYGYTF.

The chain is built from TRBV20-1 and TRBJ2-5; no clear D. CDR1 and CDR2 (germline): DFQATT, SNEGSKA (reference sequence). V lost 5 bases, J lost 0 bases, and 10 bases lay in between. The CDR3 covers 13 residues. CDR3 protein: CSADLGNQETQYF. CDR3 DNA sequence: TGCAGTGCTGACTTGGGGAACCAAGAGACCCAGTACTTC.

This clonotype was seen ten or more times. CDR3 nucleotides: TGTGCCAGCAGTGAAATGTCCGCGAACACCGGGGAGCTGTTTTTT. It translates to CASSEMSANTGELFF. The chain joins TRBV6-1 to TRBJ2-2, with D unresolved. Trimming cost V 2 bases and J 0 bases, with 7 bases left between them. The CDR3 has 15 amino acids. The germline V gene encodes CDR1 MNHNS and CDR2 SASEGT.

The rearrangement joins TRBV29-1 to TRBJ2-7, with TRBD2 matching over 11 bases. The CDR3 loop spans 13 amino acids. Germline-derived CDR1 and CDR2 are SQVTM and ANQGSEA. V was clipped by 6 bases and J by 6 bases; unmatched bases: 7. The CDR3 region has the DNA TGCAGCGTAGTTAGCGGGGGGGCCGCCGAGCAGTACTTC. Amino acid sequence: CSVVSGGAAEQYF.